This T cell receptor (delta chain) originates from a study of gamma-delta chains in newborns, infants, children. Study information: Microbial exposure reportedly drives polyclonal innate γδ T cell expansion after birth.

Deletions cut 0 bases from V and 0 bases from J, with 11 bases between. The germline CDR1 and CDR2 sequences are GEAIGNYY and EKD. The CDR3 extends over 18 amino acids. In its sample, this clone is medium-sized (0.01 to 0.1%). Other DNA sequences in this sample translate to the same CDR3. TCRdb fed the reads into CATT to redo clone calling. The sample holds some 5,700 delta-chain clones; over 2.5% are singletons and the top ten take less than 20%. What was sequenced was blood. This sequence joins TRDV2 and TRDJ3; the D is unclear. The TCR sequence derives from a child who was a newborn, infant or young child, either healthy, febrile or measles-vaccinated (not recorded which). The CDR3 sequence is CACDTVGPSSWDTRQMFF. The DNA of the CDR3 is TGTGCCTGTGACACCGTTGGGCCGAGCTCCTGGGACACCCGACAGATGTTTTTC.